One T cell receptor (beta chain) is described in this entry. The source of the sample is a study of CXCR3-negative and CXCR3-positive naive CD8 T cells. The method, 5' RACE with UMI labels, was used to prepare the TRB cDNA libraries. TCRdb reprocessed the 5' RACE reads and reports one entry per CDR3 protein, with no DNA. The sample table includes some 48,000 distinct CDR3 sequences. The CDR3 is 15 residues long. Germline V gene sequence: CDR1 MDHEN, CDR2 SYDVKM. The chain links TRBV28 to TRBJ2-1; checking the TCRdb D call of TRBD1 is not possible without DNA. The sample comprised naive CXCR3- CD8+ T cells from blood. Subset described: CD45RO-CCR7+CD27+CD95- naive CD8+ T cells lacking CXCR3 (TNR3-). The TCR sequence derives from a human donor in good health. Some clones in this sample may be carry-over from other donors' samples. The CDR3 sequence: CACGGSLVSYNEQFF.